These 14 T cell receptor beta chains originate from one sample sequenced in a study of shared clonotypes between healthy human individuals. Assay used: immunoSEQ multiplex PCR; TCRdb lists only in-frame clones, some missing. The table shows 550,000 to 700,000 clones, with around 73% occurring only once. The sequenced sample was memory CD4+ T cells sorted from blood. Specified subset: CD45RA-negative fraction. The receptor source for this set is a woman in her twenties or thirties in good health.

The rearrangement links TRBV5-6 to TRBJ1-2; 11 bases match TRBD1. This CDR3 has 16 residues. Germline CDR1 is SGHDT and CDR2 is YYEEEE. V shed 4 bases, J shed 7 bases, and the junction held 12 bases outside the gene matches. The CDR3 DNA follows: TGTGCCAGCAGCCGGTTTTCCGGGACAGGGGGTATTGGCTACACCTTC. Translation: CASSRFSGTGGIGYTF.

The chain carries TRBV28 and TRBJ2-7; TRBD2 matches at 9 bases. Trimming at V came to 4 bases and at J to 1 base, leaving 5 bases not matched to a gene. Germline V lookup: CDR1 MDHEN, CDR2 SYDVKM. The CDR3 has 15 amino acids. CDR3 in DNA: TGTGCCAGCAGTTCTAGCGGGACCTTATCCTACGAGCAGTACTTC. It is translated as CASSSSGTLSYEQYF.

The CDR3, as DNA: TGTGCCAGCAGCTTAGAAGGCGGGAGCTCCTACGAGCAGTACTTC. As protein: CASSLEGGSSYEQYF. V and J are TRBV7-8 and TRBJ2-7; 7 bases fit TRBD2. This CDR3 region has 15 residues. Losses at the gene ends were 1 base for V and 0 bases for J; bases not matched to a gene: 3. CDR1 is SGHVS, CDR2 FQNEAQ, per germline.

This clone showed up just a few times. The CDR3 coding sequence is TGTGCCAGTAGTACAGGGTCGAGCCATGAAAAACTGTTTTTT. Its translation is CASSTGSSHEKLFF. The chain recombines TRBV19 with TRBJ1-4; D perhaps matches TRBD1 (5 bases). V lost 4 bases, J lost 6 bases, and 12 bases lay in between. The CDR3 runs to 14 residues. CDR1 is LNHDA, CDR2 SQIVND, per germline (reference sequence).

The chain links TRBV28 to TRBJ2-5; 7 bases map to TRBD1. The CDR3 extends over 16 amino acids. The trim removed 5 bases at V and 4 bases at J, leaving 13 bases unmatched. Germline assignment: CDR1 MDHEN and CDR2 SYDVKM. In DNA form, the CDR3 reads TGTGCCAGCAGTGGAAACAGGGGTGAGGCGGGAGAGACCCAGTACTTC. It specifies CASSGNRGEAGETQYF.

The rearrangement uses TRBV28 and TRBJ1-5; D is ambiguous. The CDR3 is 17 residues long. In germline, CDR1 is MDHEN, CDR2 SYDVKM. The V end lost 0 bases, the J end lost 2 bases, and 14 bases lay between the germline ends. CDR3 in amino acids: CASSLWGRAGGNQPQHF. The CDR3, as DNA: TGTGCCAGCAGTTTATGGGGGAGGGCCGGAGGCAATCAGCCCCAGCATTTT.

The J gene is TRBJ2-7, the V gene TRBV1. TRBV1 is shown as a pseudogene. The CDR3 sequence is 11 residues long. This chain's CDR3 is CTSKGLDEQYF. The CDR3 DNA reads as TGCACCAGCAAGGGCCTTGACGAGCAGTACTTC.

V and J are TRBV4-1 and TRBJ2-2; 13 nucleotides line up with TRBD2. Germline V gene sequence: CDR1 MGHRA, CDR2 YSYEKL. V was clipped by 4 bases and J by 2 bases; unmatched bases: 4. The CDR3 extends over 17 amino acids. The CDR3 bases are TGCGCCAGCAGCCGAGGACTAGCGGGAGTAAACACCGGGGAGCTGTTTTTT. Residues: CASSRGLAGVNTGELFF.

This clone was counted only a few times. The sample has other DNA sequences that encode this CDR3 too. The CDR3 DNA is TGTGCCAGCAGTTTTTATAGCAATCAGCCCCAGCATTTT. It yields the protein CASSFYSNQPQHF. This chain joins TRBV7-2 and TRBJ1-5; D call uncertain. Trimming cost V 6 bases and J 0 bases, with 6 bases left between them. Germline CDR1 is SGHTA and CDR2 is FQGNSA. The CDR3 contains 13 residues.

This clone was observed many times. This rearrangement joins TRBV9 to TRBJ1-1; no firm D call. CDR1 is SGDLS, CDR2 YYNGEE, per germline. The CDR3 is made up of 13 amino acids. V lost 0 bases and J lost 3, with 6 bases in between. For the CDR3, the DNA is TGTGCCAGCAGCGTAGGATGGGACACTGAAGCTTTCTTT. Translation: CASSVGWDTEAFF.

This chain connects TRBV4-2 to TRBJ1-4, with 9 bases lining up with TRBD1. CDR1 LGHNA and CDR2 YNFKEQ come from the germline V gene. This CDR3 comprises 16 residues. V shed 4 bases and J 4 bases; nucleotides not matched to a gene: 7. CDR3 DNA sequence: TGTGCCAGCAGCCTTCGGACAGGGGAGCTTAATGAAAAACTGTTTTTT. Amino acid sequence: CASSLRTGELNEKLFF.

This chain joins TRBV28 and TRBJ1-2; perhaps TRBD1 as D (6 bases). The V gene lost 11 bases and the J gene lost 1 base, with 20 bases spanning the gap. Per the germline V gene, CDR1 is MDHEN and CDR2 is SYDVKM. The CDR3 consists of 15 residues. The CDR3 nucleotides are TGTGCCCCTTACTTTAGGGGACATAGTAACTATGGCTACACCTTC. Amino acid sequence: CAPYFRGHSNYGYTF.

This clone has ten or more counts. The genes are TRBV18 and TRBJ1-3, with 8 bases identical to TRBD1. Per germline, CDR1 KGHSH and CDR2 LQKENI. The V segment lost 3 bases and the J segment 0 bases; nucleotides outside the gene matches: 13. The CDR3 length is 19 residues. Here the CDR3 reads CASSPPTGAGPFSGNTIYF. The CDR3 nucleotides are TGTGCCAGCTCACCTCCGACAGGGGCCGGTCCTTTCTCTGGAAACACCATATATTTT. The complete variable domain, with remaining parts taken from reference TRBV18 and TRBJ1-3, reads NAGVMQNPRHLVRRRGQEARLRCSPMKGHSHVYWYRQLPEEGLKFMVYLQKENIIDESGMPKERFSAEFPKEGPSILRIQQVVRGDSAAYFCASSPPTGAGPFSGNTIYFGEGSWLTVV.

A few counts support this clone. The rearrangement links TRBV4-1 to TRBJ2-7; 10 bases align to TRBD2. The CDR3 sequence is 14 residues long. The V and J ends lost 5 bases and 6 bases, in that order; junction bases with no gene match: 7. Germline V gene data show CDR1 as MGHRA and CDR2 as YSYEKL. The chain's CDR3 is CASSTLAGVAEQYF. The CDR3 DNA reads as TGCGCCAGCAGCACTCTAGCGGGAGTGGCCGAGCAGTACTTC.